These 14 T cell receptor beta chains originate from one sample sequenced in a study of vaccination and CD4 T cells after COVID-19. The treatment here: roughly ten-day PBMC culture with coronavirus spike peptide pools or control peptides (ViraFEST assay). Antigens of these TCRs are unknown. The Oncomine TCR Beta short-read assay sequenced DNA from cultured CD4+ T cells. TCRdb reprocessed the PCR reads via MiXCR and lists one record per CDR3 protein. The sample consists of 9,500 to 10,000 distinct CDR3 sequences, 30% to 45% of them appearing once. Sequences were obtained from CD4+ T cells from blood, cultured in vitro. Receptor source: a human donor who had recovered from COVID-19.

The chain is built from TRBV12-5 and TRBJ2-3, with TRBD1 matching over 8 bases. Trimming removed 6 bases from V and 2 bases from J; junction bases left unmatched: 7. This CDR3 region has 15 residues. Germline V CDR1 and CDR2: LGHNT, FRNRAP. CDR3 sequence (DNA): TGTGCTAGTGGGCAGGGGGCGTATAACACAGATACGCAGTATTTT. Translated: CASGQGAYNTDTQYF. Variable domain in full (rest from reference TRBV12-5 and TRBJ2-3): DARVTQTPRHKVTEMGQEVTMRCQPILGHNTVFWYRQTMMQGLELLAYFRNRAPLDDSGMPKDRFSAEMPDATLATLKIQPSEPRDSAVYFCASGQGAYNTDTQYFGPGTRLTVL.

The chain has TRBV6-1 and TRBJ1-5; D is unresolved. Trimming took 6 bases from V and 0 from J, leaving 9 bases between them. The CDR3 has 14 amino acids. The V gene's germline CDR1 is MNHNS and CDR2 SASEGT. CDR3 DNA sequence: TGTGCCAGCAGGAAGACTTATAGCAATCAGCCCCAGCATTTT. Its translation: CASRKTYSNQPQHF.

This clonotype was found a few times. CDR3 coding DNA: TGCGCCAGCAGAGTCACCGATTACTACAATGAGCAGTTCTTC. Protein: CASRVTDYYNEQFF. V is TRBV5-1 and J is TRBJ2-1; D is unclear. The CDR3 covers 14 residues. Trimming pared 5 bases from V and 3 bases from J, leaving 12 bases between. Looked up from germline, CDR1 is SGHRS and CDR2 is YFSETQ.

V is TRBV7-9 and J is TRBJ2-3; a weak D match, TRBD2 (6 bases). Germline-derived CDR1 and CDR2 are SEHNR and FQNEAQ (reference sequence). The CDR3 is made up of 15 amino acids. With 3 bases removed from V and 1 base from J, the gap between germline ends came to 11 bases. Here the CDR3 DNA reads TGTGCCAGCAGCTTCGGGGGTCGGGGCACAGATACGCAGTATTTT. Protein: CASSFGGRGTDTQYF.

The sample holds a few counts of this clonotype. This chain joins TRBV30 and TRBJ1-2; D is possibly TRBD1 (6 bases). The V and J ends lost 7 bases and 4 bases respectively, with 10 bases between them. The CDR3 is 11 residues long. Germline V lookup: CDR1 GTSNPN, CDR2 SVGIG (reference sequence). Here the CDR3 DNA reads TGTGCCTACAGGGACGGCTATGGCTACACCTTC. Translated: CAYRDGYGYTF. The variable domain in full, completed from reference TRBV30 and TRBJ1-2, reads SQTIHQWPATLVQPVGSPLSLECTVEGTSNPNLYWYRQAAGRGLQLLFYSVGIGQISSEVPQNLSASRPQDRQFILSSKKLLLSDSGFYLCAYRDGYGYTFGSGTRLTVV.

The V call is TRBV7-2, the J call TRBJ2-1, with 8 bases fitting TRBD2. The CDR3 has 17 residues. With 2 bases clipped from V and 6 bases from J, the junction kept 12 bases outside the gene matches. Germline V CDR1 and CDR2: SGHTA, FQGNSA. CDR3 sequence (DNA): TGTGCCAGCAGCTTAAACCTGGGACTAGGACCCATCAATGAGCAGTTCTTC. The encoded protein is CASSLNLGLGPINEQFF.

This clonotype appeared a few times. V gene TRBV27 combines with J gene TRBJ1-2; D gene ambiguous. Germline CDR1 is MNHEY and CDR2 is SMNVEV (reference sequence). Trimming removed 4 bases at V and 8 bases at J, with 14 bases between. The CDR3 spans 13 residues. CDR3: CASSYLDQRGYTF. CDR3 coding DNA: TGTGCCAGCAGTTATCTGGACCAAAGGGGCTACACCTTC.

J is TRBJ1-1 and V is TRBV10-3, with 9 positions matching TRBD1. The CDR3 spans 16 residues. Germline V lookup: CDR1 ENHRY, CDR2 SYGVKD. The ends lost 4 bases at V and 1 base at J; junction bases unmatched: 7. The DNA of the CDR3 is TGTGCCATCAGTGGAAAACAGGGACAGGGGAACACTGAAGCTTTCTTT. This sequence encodes CAISGKQGQGNTEAFF.

J is TRBJ1-1 and V is TRBV20-1, with 8 bases that match TRBD1. CDR1 is DFQATT and CDR2 is SNEGSKA in the germline V gene (reference sequence). V was clipped by 3 bases and J by 5 bases; unmatched bases: 11. CDR3 length: 15 amino acids. The CDR3 reads CSARETGVRETEAFF. In DNA form, the CDR3 reads TGCAGTGCTAGGGAGACAGGGGTTCGGGAAACTGAAGCTTTCTTT.

This clonotype has more than one count but fewer than ten. The rearrangement links TRBV20-1 to TRBJ2-5, with 10 positions matching TRBD2. Germline assignment: CDR1 DFQATT and CDR2 SNEGSKA (reference sequence). V trimming: 4 bases; J trimming: 4 bases; junction bases outside the gene matches: 6. The CDR3 is 14 residues long. The DNA for the CDR3 is TGCAGTGCTACTAGCGGGGGAGTCCGAGAGACCCAGTACTTC. This codes for CSATSGGVRETQYF.

The genes are TRBV18 and TRBJ1-2; D is perhaps TRBD1 (5 bases). Germline CDR1 KGHSH, CDR2 LQKENI. The CDR3 is 14 residues long. With 3 bases removed from V and 7 bases from J, the gap between germline ends came to 15 bases. The CDR3 DNA reads as TGTGCCAGCTCACCGGGGAAGGGGATCTCTGGCTACACCTTC. Protein product: CASSPGKGISGYTF.

This chain connects TRBV2 to TRBJ2-5; tentative D call: TRBD2 (5 bases). The CDR3 has 13 amino acids. CDR1 and CDR2 from the germline V gene are SNHLY and FYNNEI. V was shortened by 6 bases and J by 4 bases, with 12 bases between the two germline ends. CDR3 residues: CASSKGRGETQYF. CDR3 nucleotides: TGTGCCAGCAGCAAAGGTCGGGGAGAGACCCAGTACTTC.

This clonotype was picked up a small number of times. V is TRBV12-3 or TRBV12-4 and J is TRBJ2-2; 8 nucleotides line up with TRBD2. The CDR3 has 15 residues. J gave up 0 bases and V 4 bases, and 1 base lay outside the gene matches. The DNA for the CDR3 is TGTGCCAGCAGTTACGGGGGGGCGAACACCGGGGAGCTGTTTTTT. Its translation is CASSYGGANTGELFF.

This clonotype turned up a few times. J is TRBJ2-7 and V is TRBV5-1, with 11 bases that match TRBD1. The CDR3 is 16 amino acids. V lost 3 bases to trimming and J lost 4 bases; unmatched junction nucleotides: 9. Germline loops: CDR1 SGHRS, CDR2 YFSETQ. The CDR3 loop reads CASSSLGQGETYEQYF. The CDR3 bases are TGCGCCAGCAGCTCACTGGGACAGGGGGAAACGTACGAGCAGTACTTC.